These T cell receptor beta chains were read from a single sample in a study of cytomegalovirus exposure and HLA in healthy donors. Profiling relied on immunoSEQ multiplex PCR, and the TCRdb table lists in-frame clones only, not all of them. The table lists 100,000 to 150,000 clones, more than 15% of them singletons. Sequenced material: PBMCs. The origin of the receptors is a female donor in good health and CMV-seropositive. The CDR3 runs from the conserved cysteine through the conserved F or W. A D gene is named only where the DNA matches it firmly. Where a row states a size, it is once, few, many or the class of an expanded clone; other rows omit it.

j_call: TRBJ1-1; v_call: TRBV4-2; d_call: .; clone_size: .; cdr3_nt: TGTGCCAGCAGCCCCACCGGGACCCGGGGGTTGGGGACTGAAGCTTTCTTT; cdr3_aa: CASSPTGTRGLGTEAFF
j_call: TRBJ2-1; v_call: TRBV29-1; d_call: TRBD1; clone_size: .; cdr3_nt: TGCAGCGTTCTACCGTGGACAGGGGGCTACAATGAGCAGTTCTTC; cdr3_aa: CSVLPWTGGYNEQFF
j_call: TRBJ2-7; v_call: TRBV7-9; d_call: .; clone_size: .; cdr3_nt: TGTGCCAGCAGCGGGAGTACAGGGAGAGAGCAGTACTTC; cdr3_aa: CASSGSTGREQYF
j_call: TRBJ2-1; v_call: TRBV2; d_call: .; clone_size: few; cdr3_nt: TGTGCCAGCAGTGCGGGAACAATGTGGGAGCAGTTCTTC; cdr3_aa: CASSAGTMWEQFF
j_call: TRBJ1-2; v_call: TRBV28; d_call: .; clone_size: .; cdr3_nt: TGTGCCAGCACTCCATCGGGCACAGGGTACTATGGCTACACCTTC; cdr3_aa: CASTPSGTGYYGYTF
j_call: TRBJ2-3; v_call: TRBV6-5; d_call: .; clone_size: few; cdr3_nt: TGTGCCAGCAGTTACAATTTCCTCGGAGATACGCAGTATTTT; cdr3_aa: CASSYNFLGDTQYF
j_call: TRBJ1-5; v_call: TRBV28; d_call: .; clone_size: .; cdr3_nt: TGTGCCAGCAGCCTAGGACAGCCCCAGCATTTT; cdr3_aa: CASSLGQPQHF
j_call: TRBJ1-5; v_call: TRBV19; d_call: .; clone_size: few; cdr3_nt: TGTGCCAGTAGTAAAGCAGGGCTGGGTCAGCCCCAGCATTTT; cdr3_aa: CASSKAGLGQPQHF
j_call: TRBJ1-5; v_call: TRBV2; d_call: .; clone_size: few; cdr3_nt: TGTGCCAGCAGCGGCGACTTGAAACCCCAGCATTTT; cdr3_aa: CASSGDLKPQHF
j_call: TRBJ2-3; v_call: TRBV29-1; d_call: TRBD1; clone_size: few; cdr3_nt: TGCAGCGTTGAAGAGGGACAGGGGGCAGATACGCAGTATTTT; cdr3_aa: CSVEEGQGADTQYF
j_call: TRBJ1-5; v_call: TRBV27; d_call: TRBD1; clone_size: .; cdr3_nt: TGTGCCAGCAGTAGGGGACAGGGGCAGGTCGGCCAGCCCCAGCATTTT; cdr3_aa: CASSRGQGQVGQPQHF
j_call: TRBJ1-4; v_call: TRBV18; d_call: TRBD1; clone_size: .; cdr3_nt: TGTGCCAGCTCCCCAGAGACAGGGGCGGATGAAAAACTGTTTTTT; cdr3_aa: CASSPETGADEKLFF
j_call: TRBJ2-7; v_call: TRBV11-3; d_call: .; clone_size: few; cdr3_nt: TGTGCCAGCAGCCGAGACCGGGGATCCTACGAGCAGTACTTC; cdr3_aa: CASSRDRGSYEQYF
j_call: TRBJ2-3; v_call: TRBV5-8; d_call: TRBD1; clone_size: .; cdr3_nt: TGTGCCAGCAGCTGGGGACAGGCGGGGGATACGCAGTATTTT; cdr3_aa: CASSWGQAGDTQYF
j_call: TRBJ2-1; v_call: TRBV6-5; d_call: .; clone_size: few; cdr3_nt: TGTGCCAGCAGGGGCCGTTACAATGAGCAGTTCTTC; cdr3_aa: CASRGRYNEQFF
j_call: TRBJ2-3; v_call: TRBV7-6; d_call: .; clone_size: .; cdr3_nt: TGTGCCAGCAGCTTCGAGCGCCTACCACCCACCACAGATACGCAGTATTTT; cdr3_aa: CASSFERLPPTTDTQYF
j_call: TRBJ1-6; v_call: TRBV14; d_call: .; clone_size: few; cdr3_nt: TGTGCCAGCAGCCCCCGACAGCGCGCTTATTCACCCCTCCACTTT; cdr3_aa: CASSPRQRAYSPLHF
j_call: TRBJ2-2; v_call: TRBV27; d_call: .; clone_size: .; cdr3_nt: TGTGCCAGCAGTTTTCCCGGCACCGGGGAGCTGTTTTTT; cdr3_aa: CASSFPGTGELFF
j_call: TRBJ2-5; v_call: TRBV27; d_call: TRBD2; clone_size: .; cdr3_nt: TGTGCCAGCCGCCCCTGGGGGGGGGAGACCCAGTACTTC; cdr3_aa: CASRPWGGETQYF
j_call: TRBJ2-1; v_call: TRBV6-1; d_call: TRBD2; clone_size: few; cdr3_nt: TGTGCCAGCAGTGAACTACTAGCGGCATACAATGAGCAGTTCTTC; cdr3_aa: CASSELLAAYNEQFF
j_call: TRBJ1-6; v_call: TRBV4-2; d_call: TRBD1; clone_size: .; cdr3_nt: TGTGCCAGCAGCCGATGGACAGGGAAAGGGAGGGATAATTCACCCCTCCACTTT; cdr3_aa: CASSRWTGKGRDNSPLHF
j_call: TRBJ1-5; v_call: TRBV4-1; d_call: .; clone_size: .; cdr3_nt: TGCGCCAGCAGCCAAGCGACAGGCGGACTCCTCAATCAGCCCCAGCATTTT; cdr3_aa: CASSQATGGLLNQPQHF
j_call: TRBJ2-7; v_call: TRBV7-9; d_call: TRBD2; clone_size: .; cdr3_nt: TGTGCCAGCAGCTTAGTTGGGAAAGTGGGGACTAGCTCCTACGAGCAGTACTTC; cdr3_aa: CASSLVGKVGTSSYEQYF
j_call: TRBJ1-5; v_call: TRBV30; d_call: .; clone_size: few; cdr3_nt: TGTGCCTGGAGTGTCCGGGGATTGATGAGCAATCAGCCCCAGCATTTT; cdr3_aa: CAWSVRGLMSNQPQHF
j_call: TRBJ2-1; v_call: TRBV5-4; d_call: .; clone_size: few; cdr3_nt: TGTGCCAGCAGCCCGGGTGGTACCTACGGGTTCAATGAGCAGTTCTTC; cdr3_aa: CASSPGGTYGFNEQFF
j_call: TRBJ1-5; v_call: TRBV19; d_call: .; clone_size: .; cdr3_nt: TGTGCCAGTAGCCTAAGGGGAAAGCCCCAGCATTTT; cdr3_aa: CASSLRGKPQHF
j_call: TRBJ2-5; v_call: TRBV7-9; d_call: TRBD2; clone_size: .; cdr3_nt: TGTGCCAGCAGCTTAGCTGCTAGCGGGAGTATCTCAGAGACCCAGTACTTC; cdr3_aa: CASSLAASGSISETQYF
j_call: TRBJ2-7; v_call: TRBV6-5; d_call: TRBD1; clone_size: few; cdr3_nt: TGTGCCAGCAAAGGGACAGGGGCCACCCACGAGCAGTACTTC; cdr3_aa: CASKGTGATHEQYF
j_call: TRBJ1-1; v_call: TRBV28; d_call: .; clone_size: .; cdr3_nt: TGTGCCAGCAGTTTCCGTACCTTGGCAGCTTTCTTT; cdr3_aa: CASSFRTLAAFF
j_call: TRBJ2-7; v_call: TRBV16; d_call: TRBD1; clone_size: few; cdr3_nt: TGTGCCAGCAGCCATGGGGACAGCTCCTACGAGCAGTACTTC; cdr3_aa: CASSHGDSSYEQYF
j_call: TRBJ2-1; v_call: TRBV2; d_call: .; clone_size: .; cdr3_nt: TGTGCCAGCAGGGTGGAGGGTTCCGAATACAATGAGCAGTTCTTC; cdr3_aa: CASRVEGSEYNEQFF
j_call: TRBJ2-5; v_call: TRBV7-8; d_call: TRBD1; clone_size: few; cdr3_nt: TGTGCCAGCAGCTTATTTCCGGGACAGATACAAGAGACCCAGTACTTC; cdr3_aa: CASSLFPGQIQETQYF